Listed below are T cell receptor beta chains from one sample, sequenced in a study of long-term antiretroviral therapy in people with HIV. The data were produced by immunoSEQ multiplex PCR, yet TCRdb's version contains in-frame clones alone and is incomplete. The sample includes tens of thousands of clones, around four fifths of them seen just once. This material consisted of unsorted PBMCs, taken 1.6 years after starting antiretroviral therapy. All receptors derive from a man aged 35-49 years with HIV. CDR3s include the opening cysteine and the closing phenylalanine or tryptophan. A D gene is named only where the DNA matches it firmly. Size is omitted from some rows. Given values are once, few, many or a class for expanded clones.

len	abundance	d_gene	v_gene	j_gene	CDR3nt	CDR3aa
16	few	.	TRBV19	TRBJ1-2	TGTGCCAGTAGTATACCGACAAGGACAGCTAACTATGGCTACACCTTC	CASSIPTRTANYGYTF
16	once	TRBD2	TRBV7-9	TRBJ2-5	TGTGCCAGCAGCTTAGTCCCAGCGGGAGTTACGGAGACCCAGTACTTC	CASSLVPAGVTETQYF
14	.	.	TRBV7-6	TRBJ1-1	TGTGCCAGCAGCTTAAACGGGGAGAACACTGAAGCTTTCTTT	CASSLNGENTEAFF
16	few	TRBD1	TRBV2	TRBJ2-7	TGTGCCAGCAGTGAACTTGACAGGGTGACCTCCTACGAGCAGTACTTC	CASSELDRVTSYEQYF
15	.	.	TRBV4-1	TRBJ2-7	TGCGCCAGCAGCCAAGATTTCCCAGGGCCCTACGAGCAGTACTTC	CASSQDFPGPYEQYF
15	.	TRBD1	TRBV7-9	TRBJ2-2	TGTGCCAGCAATGCCCGGGACAGGGGATCGGGGGAGCTGTTTTTT	CASNARDRGSGELFF
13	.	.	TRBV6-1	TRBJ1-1	TGTGCCAGCAGTAGGCGGACGAACACTGAAGCTTTCTTT	CASSRRTNTEAFF
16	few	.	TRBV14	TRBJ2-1	TGTGCCAGCAGTGGGCGGGCGCGATCGCTCTACAATGAGCAGTTCTTC	CASSGRARSLYNEQFF
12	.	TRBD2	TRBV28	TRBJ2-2	TGTGCCAGCGCGCGGGGGGGCTGGGAGCTGTTTTTT	CASARGGWELFF
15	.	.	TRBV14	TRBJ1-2	TGTGCCAGCAGCCAAGCAGGCGGCTTAAGGGATGGCTACACCTTC	CASSQAGGLRDGYTF
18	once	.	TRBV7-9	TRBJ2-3	TGTGCCAGCAGCTACTACCCCTTACCGGGACCGAAGATAGATACGCAGTATTTT	CASSYYPLPGPKIDTQYF
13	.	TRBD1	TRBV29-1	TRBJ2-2	TGCAGCGTTTGGGACAGCGCTAATGGGGAGCTGTTTTTT	CSVWDSANGELFF
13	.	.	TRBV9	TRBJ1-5	TGTGCCAGCAGCGTAGGCAGCAATCAGCCCCAGCATTTT	CASSVGSNQPQHF
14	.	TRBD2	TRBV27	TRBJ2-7	TGTGCCAGCAGTTCCGGGCCGCGGGGGGACGAGCAGTACTTC	CASSSGPRGDEQYF
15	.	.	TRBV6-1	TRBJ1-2	TGTGCCAGCAGTGATGGGATCCTGGCCACCTATGGCTACACCTTC	CASSDGILATYGYTF
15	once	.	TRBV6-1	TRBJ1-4	TGTGCCAGCAGTGAAGGGTGGGGGGTAGGGGAAAAACTGTTTTTT	CASSEGWGVGEKLFF
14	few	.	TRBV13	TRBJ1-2	TGTGCCAGCAGCTTAGGACGCCAAAGTCGTGGCTACACCTTC	CASSLGRQSRGYTF
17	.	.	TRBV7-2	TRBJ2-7	TGTGCCAGCAGCTCAGGCCGACAGGCTTGGGACTCCTACGAGCAGTACTTC	CASSSGRQAWDSYEQYF
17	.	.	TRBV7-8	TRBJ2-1	TGTGCCAGCAGCCTCCTCTTCCTTGGAGGGTCCTACAATGAGCAGTTCTTC	CASSLLFLGGSYNEQFF
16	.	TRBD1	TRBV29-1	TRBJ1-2	TGCAGCGTTGAAGGAATGACAGGGGAACAAAACTATGGCTACACCTTC	CSVEGMTGEQNYGYTF
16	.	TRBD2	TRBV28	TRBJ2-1	TGTGCCAGCAGTGTTAGCGGGAGAGGAGGTCGCAATGAGCAGTTCTTC	CASSVSGRGGRNEQFF
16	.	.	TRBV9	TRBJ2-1	TGTGCCAGCAGCGTAACGGAGGGCCGGAATGGCAATGAGCAGTTCTTC	CASSVTEGRNGNEQFF
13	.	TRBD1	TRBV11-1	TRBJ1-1	TGTGCCAGCAGCTTATTACAGGGGGCTGAAGCTTTCTTT	CASSLLQGAEAFF
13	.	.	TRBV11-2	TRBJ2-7	TGTGCCAGCAGCTTAGTCTCAAGGGGCGAGCAGTACTTC	CASSLVSRGEQYF